This entry lists 20 T cell receptor beta chains sequenced from one sample in a study of beta chain features in type 1 diabetes (dated 2018 in TCRdb). The study at large found these results: A moderate but significant shortening of TCRB CDR3 length was observed in type 1 diabetes patients in all four CD4+ subsets.

The library came from the immunoSEQ multiplex PCR assay. The entire amount of isolated RNA was reverse transcribed using the High Capacity cDNA Reverse Transcription Kit, so the sequenced TCRB transcripts were expressed ones. TCRdb's version of the immuneACCESS table is confined to in-frame rearrangements and falls short of the full clone set. An unresolved V gene accounts for under half of the shortfall where checked; the remainder is of unknown origin. Across this sample there are hundreds of thousands of clones, with 13% seen only once. 0.022% of the sample comes from the top ten. The antigens these receptors bind are not known. Input material: naive CD4+ T cells from blood. This specimen's cell subset or site label, per the study, means: true naive CD4+ T cells. These receptors were collected from a man younger than 35 with type 1 diabetes.

The chain is built from TRBV29-1 and TRBJ1-1, with D maybe TRBD1 (5 bases). This CDR3 is 12 amino acids long. Germline-derived CDR1 and CDR2 are SQVTM and ANQGSEA. Trimming took 6 bases from V and 9 from J, leaving 17 bases between them. The CDR3 is CSVSLGADKAFF. The CDR3 DNA sequence: TGCAGCGTCTCCCTCGGGGCGGATAAAGCTTTCTTT. The entire variable domain, with the rest obtained from reference TRBV29-1 and TRBJ1-1, is as follows: SAVISQKPSRDICQRGTSLTIQCQVDSQVTMMFWYRQQPGQSLTLIATANQGSEATYESGFVIDKFPISRPNLTFSTLTVSNMSPEDSSIYLCSVSLGADKAFFGQGTRLTVV.

The chain uses TRBV30 and TRBJ1-2, with 9 bases matching TRBD1. CDR3 length: 12 amino acids. V was pared by 3 bases and J by 8 bases, with 4 bases of the junction left unmatched. Germline V gene sequence: CDR1 GTSNPN, CDR2 SVGIG (reference sequence). Written as DNA, the CDR3 is TGTGCCTGGAGACAGACAGGGGGAGGCTACACCTTC. This codes for CAWRQTGGGYTF. Supplemented by reference TRBV30 and TRBJ1-2, the full variable domain reads SQTIHQWPATLVQPVGSPLSLECTVEGTSNPNLYWYRQAAGRGLQLLFYSVGIGQISSEVPQNLSASRPQDRQFILSSKKLLLSDSGFYLCAWRQTGGGYTFGSGTRLTVV.

This sequence joins TRBV28 and TRBJ2-7; 11 nucleotides line up with TRBD1. CDR1 and CDR2 (germline): MDHEN, SYDVKM. V dropped 5 bases and J dropped 2; count of bases not matched to a gene: 5. CDR3 length: 15 residues. CDR3 protein: CASSPRDRGTYEQYF. The CDR3 DNA sequence: TGTGCCAGCAGTCCCCGGGACAGGGGGACCTACGAGCAGTACTTC.

This clone was seen only a few times. This chain joins TRBV7-9 and TRBJ2-1, with TRBD1 as a possible D gene (6 bases). Trimming stripped 3 bases from V and 7 bases from J, with 13 bases between. This CDR3 is 14 amino acids long. Germline CDR1 is SEHNR and CDR2 is FQNEAQ (reference sequence). This CDR3 reads CASSLLYRENEQFF. CDR3 sequence (DNA): TGTGCCAGCAGCTTGTTATACAGGGAGAATGAGCAGTTCTTC.

The CDR3 region is CASSQAGSTPNTEAFF. The CDR3 DNA reads as TGTGCCAGCAGCCAAGCTGGGTCCACCCCCAACACTGAAGCTTTCTTT. J is TRBJ1-1 and V is TRBV4-2; unclear D gene. Trimming took 1 base from V and 2 from J, leaving 14 bases between them. The CDR3 is 16 amino acids. Germline CDR1 is LGHNA and CDR2 is YNFKEQ.

This clone appeared a few times. This chain uses TRBV30 with TRBJ1-5; D remains unclear. There are 14 residues in the CDR3. V was shortened by 3 bases and J by 6 bases, with 15 bases between the two germline ends. Germline CDR1 reads GTSNPN; CDR2 reads SVGIG (reference sequence). The DNA for the CDR3 is TGTGCCTGGAGCGCTAACGAAGTGTTTCAGCCCCAGCATTTT. This codes for CAWSANEVFQPQHF.

V is TRBV11-1 and J is TRBJ2-7; D unclear. CDR1 and CDR2 (germline): SGHAT, FQDESV (reference sequence). This CDR3 contains 14 residues. V was clipped by 5 bases and J by 0 bases, with 11 bases between them. In nucleotides, the CDR3 is TGTGCCAGCAGCCTTAGTGATTACTCCTACGAGCAGTACTTC. The encoded protein is CASSLSDYSYEQYF.

The chain uses TRBV5-4 and TRBJ2-3; possibly TRBD2 for D (6 bases). The CDR3 length is 14 residues. CDR1 is SGHNT, CDR2 YYREEE, per germline (reference sequence). V was cut by 0 bases and J by 4 bases, with 9 bases left in between. The CDR3 spells CASSLVLASDTQYF. In DNA form, the CDR3 reads TGTGCCAGCAGCTTGGTACTAGCTTCAGATACGCAGTATTTT.

The chain couples TRBV9 to TRBJ1-1; no firm D call. V was pared by 0 bases and J by 4 bases, with 10 bases between. Germline V gives CDR1 SGDLS, CDR2 YYNGEE. The CDR3 has 14 amino acids. The CDR3: CASSVDQDLTEAFF. The CDR3 nucleotides read TGTGCCAGCAGCGTAGATCAGGACCTCACTGAAGCTTTCTTT. The whole variable domain, filled in from reference TRBV9 and TRBJ1-1, reads DSGVTQTPKHLITATGQRVTLRCSPRSGDLSVYWYQQSLDQGLQFLIQYYNGEERAKGNILERFSAQQFPDLHSELNLSSLELGDSALYFCASSVDQDLTEAFFGQGTRLTVV.

There are a few counts of this clone. The chain recombines TRBV9 with TRBJ2-3; D not resolved. The length of the CDR3 is 15 residues. Deletions cut 0 bases from V and 0 bases from J, with 8 bases between. The V gene's germline CDR1 is SGDLS and CDR2 YYNGEE. As DNA, the CDR3 is TGTGCCAGCAGCGTAGGTCTAGTTAGCACAGATACGCAGTATTTT. Amino acids: CASSVGLVSTDTQYF. Variable domain in full (rest from reference TRBV9 and TRBJ2-3): DSGVTQTPKHLITATGQRVTLRCSPRSGDLSVYWYQQSLDQGLQFLIQYYNGEERAKGNILERFSAQQFPDLHSELNLSSLELGDSALYFCASSVGLVSTDTQYFGPGTRLTVL.

The chain is built from TRBV9 and TRBJ2-3, with D perhaps assigned TRBD1 or TRBD2 (5 bases each). The V end was cut by 0 bases, the J end by 0 bases, with 8 bases between. Looked up from germline, CDR1 is SGDLS and CDR2 is YYNGEE. The CDR3 covers 15 residues. CDR3 sequence reads: CASSVVGESTDTQYF. The CDR3, as DNA: TGTGCCAGCAGCGTAGTGGGGGAAAGCACAGATACGCAGTATTTT. The whole variable domain, remainder taken from reference TRBV9 and TRBJ2-3, is DSGVTQTPKHLITATGQRVTLRCSPRSGDLSVYWYQQSLDQGLQFLIQYYNGEERAKGNILERFSAQQFPDLHSELNLSSLELGDSALYFCASSVVGESTDTQYFGPGTRLTVL.

This clone was detected only a few times. This sequence joins TRBV28 and TRBJ2-7; a weak D match, TRBD1 (5 bases). Between the trimmed V and J ends, which lost 4 bases and 3 bases, there was a span of 10 bases. The CDR3 has 13 residues. Germline-derived CDR1 and CDR2 are MDHEN and SYDVKM. Here the CDR3 DNA reads TGTGCCAGCAGTTGGGCTAGGGGCTACGAGCAGTACTTC. Its translation is CASSWARGYEQYF.

V is TRBV25-1 and J is TRBJ1-4, with D perhaps matching TRBD1 (6 bases). The V and J ends lost 1 base and 0 bases respectively, with 12 bases between them. CDR1 and CDR2 from the germline V gene are MGHDK and SYGVNS. The CDR3 loop spans 17 amino acids. The CDR3 bases are TGTGCCAGCAGTGAATCTATGGGGGGCGCAACTAATGAAAAACTGTTTTTT. Residues: CASSESMGGATNEKLFF.

The rearrangement joins TRBV30 to TRBJ1-3, with D hard to call. The V end was cut by 0 bases, the J end by 13 bases, with 13 bases between. Germline CDR1 and CDR2: GTSNPN and SVGIG (reference sequence). This CDR3 comprises 12 residues. CDR3 loop: CAWSVLLGLIYF. Here the CDR3 DNA reads TGTGCCTGGAGTGTACTTCTGGGCCTGATATATTTT.

V gene TRBV19 combines with J gene TRBJ1-5; D ambiguous. V was pared by 3 bases and J by 5 bases, with 11 bases between. The CDR3 is made up of 14 amino acids. CDR1 is LNHDA and CDR2 is SQIVND in the germline V gene (reference sequence). Here the CDR3 reads CASSITAWDQPQHF. CDR3 in DNA: TGTGCCAGTAGTATTACGGCGTGGGATCAGCCCCAGCATTTT.

This chain links TRBV4-1 with TRBJ1-2; 7 nucleotides match TRBD1. J gave up 2 bases and V 8 bases, and 8 bases lay outside the gene matches. This CDR3 region has 14 residues. Germline CDR1 reads MGHRA; CDR2 reads YSYEKL. The CDR3 spells CASRPLGQNYGYTF. CDR3 nucleotide sequence: TGCGCCAGCCGACCCTTGGGACAGAACTATGGCTACACCTTC.

This clone was observed a few times. The chain couples TRBV28 to TRBJ1-2; D gene uncertain. Germline V gene data show CDR1 as MDHEN and CDR2 as SYDVKM. Trimming pared 7 bases from V and 3 bases from J, leaving 9 bases between. The CDR3 has 12 residues. As DNA, the CDR3 is TGTGCCAGCAACAGTGTCGACTATGGCTACACCTTC. Its translation is CASNSVDYGYTF.

The chain has TRBV5-4 and TRBJ2-5, with TRBD2 matching over 12 bases. The germline CDR1 and CDR2 sequences are SGHNT and YYREEE (reference sequence). This CDR3 has 15 residues. Trimming took 6 bases from V and 5 from J; bases not matched to a gene: 8. CDR3 nucleotide sequence: TGTGCCAGCATACAGACTAGCGGGGGTTCTGAGACCCAGTACTTC. Translating it yields CASIQTSGGSETQYF.

The gene calls are TRBV6-5 and TRBJ1-3; 7 bases map to TRBD1. V trimming: 4 bases; J trimming: 7 bases; junction bases outside the gene matches: 10. This CDR3 is 15 amino acids long. Germline V gives CDR1 MNHEY, CDR2 SVGAGI. The CDR3 loop reads CASSWSGQPGNTIYF. The DNA of the CDR3 is TGTGCCAGCAGTTGGTCGGGACAGCCCGGGAACACCATATATTTT.

This clone was observed a few times. This chain links TRBV9 with TRBJ2-1; perhaps D is TRBD1 or TRBD2 (6 bases each). The CDR3 length is 16 residues. CDR1 is SGDLS, CDR2 YYNGEE, per germline. Trimming removed 3 bases at V and 6 bases at J, with 19 bases between. CDR3 loop: CASSAGAIARANEQFF. The CDR3 coding sequence is TGTGCCAGCAGCGCGGGGGCGATTGCTCGGGCCAATGAGCAGTTCTTC.